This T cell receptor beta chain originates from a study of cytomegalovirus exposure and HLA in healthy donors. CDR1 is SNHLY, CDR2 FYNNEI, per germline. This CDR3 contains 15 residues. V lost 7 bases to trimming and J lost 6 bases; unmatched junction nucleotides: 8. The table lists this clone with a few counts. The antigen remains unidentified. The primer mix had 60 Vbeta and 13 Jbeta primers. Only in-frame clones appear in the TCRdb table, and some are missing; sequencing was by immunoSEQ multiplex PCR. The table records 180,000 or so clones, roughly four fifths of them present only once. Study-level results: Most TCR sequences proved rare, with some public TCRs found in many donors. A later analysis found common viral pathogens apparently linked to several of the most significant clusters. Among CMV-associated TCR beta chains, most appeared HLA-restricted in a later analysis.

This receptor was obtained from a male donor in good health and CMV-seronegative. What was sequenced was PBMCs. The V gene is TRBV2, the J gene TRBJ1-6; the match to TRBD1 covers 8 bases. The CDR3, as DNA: TGTGCCAGCATTGACGGACAGGGTCGTAATTCACCCCTCCACTTT. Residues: CASIDGQGRNSPLHF.